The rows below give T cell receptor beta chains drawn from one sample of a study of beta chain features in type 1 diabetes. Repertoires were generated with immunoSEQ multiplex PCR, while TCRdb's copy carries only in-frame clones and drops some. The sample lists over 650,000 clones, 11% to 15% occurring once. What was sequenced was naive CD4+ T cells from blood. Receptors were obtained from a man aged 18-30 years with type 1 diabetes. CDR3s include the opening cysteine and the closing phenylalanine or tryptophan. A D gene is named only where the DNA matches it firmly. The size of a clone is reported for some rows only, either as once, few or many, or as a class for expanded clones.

CDR3aa: CASSQFGQGSTEAFF; CDR3nt: TGTGCCAGCAGCCAATTCGGACAGGGGAGCACTGAAGCTTTCTTT; j_gene: TRBJ1-1; v_gene: TRBV14; abundance: NA; d_gene: TRBD1
CDR3aa: CASSFPGLYEQYF; CDR3nt: TGTGCCAGCAGTTTCCCGGGCCTTTACGAGCAGTACTTC; j_gene: TRBJ2-7; v_gene: TRBV6-1; abundance: NA; d_gene: NA
CDR3aa: CSVEGGNEQFF; CDR3nt: TGCAGCGTTGAAGGGGGCAATGAGCAGTTCTTC; j_gene: TRBJ2-1; v_gene: TRBV29-1; abundance: NA; d_gene: NA
CDR3aa: CASRPGRINSPLHF; CDR3nt: TGTGCCAGCAGGCCCGGACGGATAAATTCACCCCTCCACTTT; j_gene: TRBJ1-6; v_gene: TRBV28; abundance: NA; d_gene: NA
CDR3aa: CASRFYNEQFF; CDR3nt: TGTGCCAGCCGTTTCTACAATGAGCAGTTCTTC; j_gene: TRBJ2-1; v_gene: TRBV25-1; abundance: NA; d_gene: NA
CDR3aa: CASSPLDRGHNEQFF; CDR3nt: TGTGCCAGCTCACCACTGGACAGGGGGCACAATGAGCAGTTCTTC; j_gene: TRBJ2-1; v_gene: TRBV18; abundance: NA; d_gene: TRBD1
CDR3aa: CASSLNGGETQYF; CDR3nt: TGCGCCAGCAGCTTGAACGGGGGCGAGACCCAGTACTTC; j_gene: TRBJ2-5; v_gene: TRBV5-1; abundance: NA; d_gene: NA
CDR3aa: CAISEDRASGANVLTF; CDR3nt: TGTGCCATCAGTGAGGACAGGGCCTCTGGGGCCAACGTCCTGACTTTC; j_gene: TRBJ2-6; v_gene: TRBV10-3; abundance: NA; d_gene: TRBD1
CDR3aa: CASSLFGIRGEQYF; CDR3nt: TGTGCCAGCAGTTTATTTGGGATTCGTGGCGAGCAGTACTTC; j_gene: TRBJ2-7; v_gene: TRBV27; abundance: NA; d_gene: NA
CDR3aa: CASSDLKSVNTEAFF; CDR3nt: TGTGCCAGCAGTGATCTAAAAAGTGTGAACACTGAAGCTTTCTTT; j_gene: TRBJ1-1; v_gene: TRBV25-1; abundance: NA; d_gene: NA
CDR3aa: CASSYRGAGETQYF; CDR3nt: TGTGCCAGCAGTTATAGGGGGGCCGGGGAGACCCAGTACTTC; j_gene: TRBJ2-5; v_gene: TRBV28; abundance: NA; d_gene: NA
CDR3aa: CASSYSRGSTYEQYF; CDR3nt: TGTGCCAGCAGTTACTCGCGAGGAAGCACCTACGAGCAGTACTTC; j_gene: TRBJ2-7; v_gene: TRBV6-5; abundance: few; d_gene: NA
CDR3aa: CASSYSQSTDTQYF; CDR3nt: TGTGCCAGCAGTTACTCTCAGAGCACAGATACGCAGTATTTT; j_gene: TRBJ2-3; v_gene: TRBV6-5; abundance: few; d_gene: NA
CDR3aa: CASSQADRGPGYGYTF; CDR3nt: TGCGCCAGCAGCCAGGCCGACAGGGGGCCAGGCTATGGCTACACCTTC; j_gene: TRBJ1-2; v_gene: TRBV4-1; abundance: few; d_gene: TRBD1
CDR3aa: CASSQNTGNEQFF; CDR3nt: TGCGCCAGCAGCCAAAATACGGGCAATGAGCAGTTCTTC; j_gene: TRBJ2-1; v_gene: TRBV4-1; abundance: few; d_gene: NA
CDR3aa: CSVHRTSGRPDTQYF; CDR3nt: TGCAGCGTCCACCGGACTAGCGGGAGACCAGATACGCAGTATTTT; j_gene: TRBJ2-3; v_gene: TRBV29-1; abundance: few; d_gene: TRBD2
CDR3aa: CASSVMGNLAKNIQYF; CDR3nt: TGTGCCAGCAGCGTAATGGGAAATCTAGCCAAAAACATTCAGTACTTC; j_gene: TRBJ2-4; v_gene: TRBV9; abundance: NA; d_gene: NA
CDR3aa: CASAGGSLGYGYTF; CDR3nt: TGTGCCAGCGCAGGGGGCTCCTTAGGGTATGGCTACACCTTC; j_gene: TRBJ1-2; v_gene: TRBV9; abundance: few; d_gene: TRBD1
CDR3aa: CAIRGYNEQFF; CDR3nt: TGTGCCATCCGGGGGTACAATGAGCAGTTCTTC; j_gene: TRBJ2-1; v_gene: TRBV10-3; abundance: NA; d_gene: NA
CDR3aa: CASSLAGENIQYF; CDR3nt: TGCGCCAGCAGCTTGGCCGGGGAAAACATTCAGTACTTC; j_gene: TRBJ2-4; v_gene: TRBV5-1; abundance: NA; d_gene: NA
CDR3aa: CASSGNTEAFF; CDR3nt: TGTGCCAGCAGTGGTAACACTGAAGCTTTCTTT; j_gene: TRBJ1-1; v_gene: TRBV27; abundance: few; d_gene: NA
CDR3aa: CASSLIEGEGEAFF; CDR3nt: TGTGCCAGCAGCTTAATCGAGGGAGAAGGTGAAGCTTTCTTT; j_gene: TRBJ1-1; v_gene: TRBV11-1; abundance: few; d_gene: NA
CDR3aa: CASSPPTSGTVRELFF; CDR3nt: TGTGCCAGCAGCCCACCGACTAGCGGTACAGTTCGGGAGCTGTTTTTT; j_gene: TRBJ2-2; v_gene: TRBV7-2; abundance: few; d_gene: TRBD2
CDR3aa: CASSLGQGITYEQYF; CDR3nt: TGTGCCAGCAGCTTAGGACAGGGAATCACCTACGAGCAGTACTTC; j_gene: TRBJ2-7; v_gene: TRBV7-9; abundance: NA; d_gene: TRBD1
CDR3aa: CASRETGGLGQYF; CDR3nt: TGTGCCAGCAGGGAAACAGGGGGTCTGGGGCAGTACTTC; j_gene: TRBJ2-7; v_gene: TRBV6-5; abundance: NA; d_gene: TRBD1
CDR3aa: CASSLYQNTEAFF; CDR3nt: TGTGCCAGCAGCTTGTATCAGAACACTGAAGCTTTCTTT; j_gene: TRBJ1-1; v_gene: TRBV5-6; abundance: NA; d_gene: NA
CDR3aa: CASSSLTGNTEAFF; CDR3nt: TGCGCCAGCAGTTCATTAACAGGGAACACTGAAGCTTTCTTT; j_gene: TRBJ1-1; v_gene: TRBV5-1; abundance: NA; d_gene: NA
CDR3aa: CASSSAGSYNEQFF; CDR3nt: TGTGCCAGCAGTTCCGCAGGCTCCTACAATGAGCAGTTCTTC; j_gene: TRBJ2-1; v_gene: TRBV6-5; abundance: few; d_gene: NA
CDR3aa: CASSSHVQREQYF; CDR3nt: TGTGCCAGCAGCTCCCATGTGCAGCGCGAGCAGTACTTC; j_gene: TRBJ2-7; v_gene: TRBV7-2; abundance: NA; d_gene: NA
CDR3aa: CASNPGGATDTQYF; CDR3nt: TGTGCCAGCAATCCTGGGGGGGCCACAGATACGCAGTATTTT; j_gene: TRBJ2-3; v_gene: TRBV5-4; abundance: few; d_gene: NA
CDR3aa: CASSVDYTGELFF; CDR3nt: TGTGCCAGCAGCGTAGACTACACCGGGGAGCTGTTTTTT; j_gene: TRBJ2-2; v_gene: TRBV9; abundance: NA; d_gene: NA
CDR3aa: CAWSWGSQRGGYGYTF; CDR3nt: TGTGCCTGGAGTTGGGGGAGCCAGCGGGGAGGATATGGCTACACCTTC; j_gene: TRBJ1-2; v_gene: TRBV30; abundance: few; d_gene: NA
CDR3aa: CASARADPGANYGYTF; CDR3nt: TGTGCCAGCGCTCGGGCGGACCCCGGCGCTAACTATGGCTACACCTTC; j_gene: TRBJ1-2; v_gene: TRBV27; abundance: once; d_gene: NA
CDR3aa: CASSSARTGETQYF; CDR3nt: TGTGCCAGCAGCTCGGCCCGGACTGGTGAGACCCAGTACTTC; j_gene: TRBJ2-5; v_gene: TRBV7-2; abundance: few; d_gene: NA
CDR3aa: CASQTSGSYEQYF; CDR3nt: TGTGCCAGCCAGACTAGCGGCTCCTACGAGCAGTACTTC; j_gene: TRBJ2-7; v_gene: TRBV2; abundance: few; d_gene: TRBD2
CDR3aa: CATSRVPSGINNEQFF; CDR3nt: TGTGCCACCAGCAGAGTTCCTAGCGGGATTAACAATGAGCAGTTCTTC; j_gene: TRBJ2-1; v_gene: TRBV15; abundance: few; d_gene: TRBD2
CDR3aa: CASSQPDGNQPQHF; CDR3nt: TGCGCCAGCAGCCAACCGGACGGAAATCAGCCCCAGCATTTT; j_gene: TRBJ1-5; v_gene: TRBV4-1; abundance: NA; d_gene: NA
CDR3aa: CASSFTGTGGSEQYF; CDR3nt: TGTGCCAGCAGCTTTACCGGGACAGGGGGTTCCGAGCAGTACTTC; j_gene: TRBJ2-7; v_gene: TRBV7-9; abundance: few; d_gene: TRBD1
CDR3aa: CASSERRLSDTQYF; CDR3nt: TGTGCCAGCAGTGAAAGACGGCTGTCCGATACGCAGTATTTT; j_gene: TRBJ2-3; v_gene: TRBV25-1; abundance: NA; d_gene: NA
CDR3aa: CASSLTWERIYGYTF; CDR3nt: TGCGCCAGCAGCTTGACGTGGGAGAGGATCTATGGCTACACCTTC; j_gene: TRBJ1-2; v_gene: TRBV5-1; abundance: NA; d_gene: NA
CDR3aa: CASSLTGTYEQYF; CDR3nt: TGTGCCAGCAGTTTGACGGGAACCTACGAGCAGTACTTC; j_gene: TRBJ2-7; v_gene: TRBV28; abundance: few; d_gene: NA
CDR3aa: CASSVGMGGPQYF; CDR3nt: TGTGCCAGCAGCGTAGGAATGGGGGGGCCACAGTATTTT; j_gene: TRBJ2-3; v_gene: TRBV9; abundance: NA; d_gene: NA
CDR3aa: CASSLGSRGAEETQYF; CDR3nt: TGCGCCAGCAGCTTGGGTAGCCGGGGCGCGGAAGAGACCCAGTACTTC; j_gene: TRBJ2-5; v_gene: TRBV5-1; abundance: NA; d_gene: NA
CDR3aa: CATLRGGRHNEQFF; CDR3nt: TGTGCCACCTTGAGGGGGGGCAGGCACAATGAGCAGTTCTTC; j_gene: TRBJ2-1; v_gene: TRBV15; abundance: few; d_gene: NA
CDR3aa: CASSDPQGLSRLYGYTF; CDR3nt: TGTGCCAGCAGTGACCCTCAGGGGTTAAGCCGTCTCTATGGCTACACCTTC; j_gene: TRBJ1-2; v_gene: TRBV6-1; abundance: NA; d_gene: NA
CDR3aa: CASSERNGDTQYF; CDR3nt: TGTGCCAGCAGTGAAAGGAACGGAGATACGCAGTATTTT; j_gene: TRBJ2-3; v_gene: TRBV6-5; abundance: NA; d_gene: NA
CDR3aa: CASSGMDYEQYF; CDR3nt: TGTGCCAGCAGCGGGATGGACTACGAGCAGTACTTC; j_gene: TRBJ2-7; v_gene: TRBV4-2; abundance: NA; d_gene: NA
CDR3aa: CASSQEVRSTDTQYF; CDR3nt: TGTGCCAGCAGCCAAGAGGTCAGGAGCACAGATACGCAGTATTTT; j_gene: TRBJ2-3; v_gene: TRBV14; abundance: NA; d_gene: NA
CDR3aa: CASSFHGQGTDTQYF; CDR3nt: TGTGCCAGCAGCTTCCACGGACAGGGCACAGATACGCAGTATTTT; j_gene: TRBJ2-3; v_gene: TRBV28; abundance: NA; d_gene: TRBD1
CDR3aa: CASSPYDTDTQYF; CDR3nt: TGTGCCAGCAGCCCTTATGACACAGATACGCAGTATTTT; j_gene: TRBJ2-3; v_gene: TRBV14; abundance: few; d_gene: NA
CDR3aa: CASSYSYSTDTQYF; CDR3nt: TGTGCCAGCAGTTACTCGTACAGCACAGATACGCAGTATTTT; j_gene: TRBJ2-3; v_gene: TRBV6-5; abundance: NA; d_gene: NA
CDR3aa: CASSVAPLTRGRDTEAFF; CDR3nt: TGTGCCAGCAGCGTAGCCCCTCTCACCAGGGGGCGAGACACTGAAGCTTTCTTT; j_gene: TRBJ1-1; v_gene: TRBV9; abundance: few; d_gene: TRBD1
CDR3aa: CSVEEVGYTEAFF; CDR3nt: TGCAGCGTTGAAGAGGTGGGGTACACTGAAGCTTTCTTT; j_gene: TRBJ1-1; v_gene: TRBV29-1; abundance: NA; d_gene: NA
CDR3aa: CASNTNPGVAKNIQYF; CDR3nt: TGCGCCAGCAACACGAACCCAGGGGTGGCCAAAAACATTCAGTACTTC; j_gene: TRBJ2-4; v_gene: TRBV5-1; abundance: NA; d_gene: NA
CDR3aa: CASSARDRGIEQYF; CDR3nt: TGTGCCAGCAGCGCGCGGGACAGGGGGATAGAGCAGTACTTC; j_gene: TRBJ2-7; v_gene: TRBV11-2; abundance: NA; d_gene: TRBD1